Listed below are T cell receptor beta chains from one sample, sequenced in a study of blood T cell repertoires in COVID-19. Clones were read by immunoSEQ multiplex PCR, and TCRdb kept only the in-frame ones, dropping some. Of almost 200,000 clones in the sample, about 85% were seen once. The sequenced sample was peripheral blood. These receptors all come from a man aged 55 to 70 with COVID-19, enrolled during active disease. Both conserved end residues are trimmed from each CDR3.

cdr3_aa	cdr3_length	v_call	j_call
ASSTGNTEAF	10	TRBV28	TRBJ1-1
AWRGGGRGTEAF	12	TRBV30	TRBJ1-1
ASSGTGHKKEY	11	TRBV5-6	TRBJ2-7
ASSPPGGVNYGYT	13	TRBV18	TRBJ1-2
ASSIERELPGELF	13	TRBV19	TRBJ2-2
ASSPSNQETQY	11	TRBV2	TRBJ2-5
AWNPSDRGYNSPLH	14	TRBV30	TRBJ1-6
ASSDIPEEESSYEQY	15	TRBV2	TRBJ2-7
SSFGGGTGGYT	11	TRBV29-1	TRBJ1-2
ASSPQNGQGGYGYT	14	TRBV18	TRBJ1-2
ASSYTDSIYGYT	12	TRBV6-5	TRBJ1-2
ASRARGSYNEQF	12	TRBV6-5	TRBJ2-1
ASREGREGTEAF	12	TRBV27	TRBJ1-1
ASSLQTGGNSPLH	13	TRBV3-1/TRBV3-2	TRBJ1-6
SVGEGLGQPQH	11	TRBV29-1	TRBJ1-5
AWLRGPGNTIY	11	TRBV30	TRBJ1-3
ASSFGLEGAGSNQPQH	16	TRBV7-9	TRBJ1-5
ASSPRGQVLNSPLH	14	TRBV27	TRBJ1-6
ASSPSMGAIEETQY	14	TRBV7-8	TRBJ2-5
ASSQFRASTDTQY	13	TRBV16	TRBJ2-3
ASSRTGVDEQF	11	TRBV27	TRBJ2-1
ASSGTSGGSNEQF	13	TRBV9	TRBJ2-1
ASSPRTGSETEQY	13	TRBV18	TRBJ2-7
ASSPRHLSGNTIY	13	TRBV9	TRBJ1-3
ASSRGQGGNQPQH	13	TRBV6-5	TRBJ1-5
ASRPRQGDPQTNEKLF	16	TRBV12-2	TRBJ1-4
TSSLRTSANTGELF	14	TRBV1	TRBJ2-2
ASRGLGGEGYEQY	13	TRBV27	TRBJ2-7
ASSLARGQGNYGYT	14	TRBV7-2	TRBJ1-2
ASSPPGQGYTIY	12	TRBV19	TRBJ1-3
ASSESQRGYEQY	12	TRBV10-1	TRBJ2-7
ASSLEAGSGYT	11	TRBV27	TRBJ1-2
ASSLELGGTEAF	12	TRBV7-9	TRBJ1-1
ASSPLGRGLGYT	12	TRBV7-2	TRBJ1-2
ASSTRDSGKKLF	12	TRBV27	TRBJ1-4
ASSLDRVEGEQY	12	TRBV5-1	TRBJ2-7
ASSPGQAANTGELF	14	TRBV7-9	TRBJ2-2
SEGLVNEQF	9	TRBV20-1	TRBJ2-1
ASSSQGQGNEKLF	13	TRBV13	TRBJ1-4
ASSLKGGQPQH	11	TRBV27	TRBJ1-5
ASSPVRGFLVYEQY	14	TRBV4-1	TRBJ2-7
ATSRGERGHEQY	12	TRBV15	TRBJ2-7
ASSDQPGYGYT	11	TRBV6-4	TRBJ1-2
ASSYTGTGGEKLF	13	TRBV2	TRBJ1-4
ASSPGSRQAF	10	TRBV6-2/TRBV6-3	TRBJ1-1
ASTTLREGATEAF	13	TRBV7-8	TRBJ1-1
ASSLITGSNTEAF	13	TRBV11-2	TRBJ1-1
ASSQSPDRGYGYT	13	TRBV6-2/TRBV6-3	TRBJ1-2
ASQKLSLNTEAF	12	TRBV27	TRBJ1-1
ASSLGTGNNSPLH	13	TRBV5-1	TRBJ1-6
ASREQGFESEKLF	13	TRBV2	TRBJ1-4
ASSLEQAMGGRTGELF	16	TRBV4-1	TRBJ2-2
ASRGTGDYGYT	11	TRBV12-5	TRBJ1-2
ASSQTGTSYEQY	12	TRBV4-1	TRBJ2-7
AISTGPSNNEQF	12	TRBV10-3	TRBJ2-1
ASSPTGSLNQPQH	13	TRBV6-2/TRBV6-3	TRBJ1-5
ASSRTGRTTDTQY	13	TRBV11-3	TRBJ2-3
ASSVGTSGRHTGELF	15	TRBV9	TRBJ2-2
ASSLRTGRNYEQY	13	TRBV7-2	TRBJ2-7